This T cell receptor (beta chain) was sequenced during a study of T cell responses to AZD1222 COVID-19 vaccine. Study conclusions and caveats: Reports indicate that nearly half of spike-specific TCRs are directed at unmutated variant regions. Repertoires were obtained solely post-peak T cell response.

This CDR3 comprises 13 residues. The V end lost 8 bases, the J end lost 4 bases, and 14 bases lay between the germline ends. Germline V gene lookup returns CDR1 MNHEY and CDR2 SMNVEV (reference sequence). In the case of this clone: Its antigen is not identified.

The assay was immunoSEQ multiplex PCR, and TCRdb's table has in-frame clones only and misses some. The sample holds about 170,000 clones; approximately 90% are singletons and the top ten take 6.9%. The sample here was peripheral blood, taken on day 0 of AZD1222 vaccination. The chain couples TRBV27 to TRBJ1-2, with D perhaps TRBD1 (6 bases). This sequence originates from an adult in good health. The CDR3: CASGGPGRYGYTF. The DNA of the CDR3 is TGTGCCAGCGGGGGCCCCGGGCGCTATGGCTACACCTTC.